These T cell receptor beta chains were read from a single sample in a study of T cell repertoires in cytomegalovirus infection. TCRdb called the reads again in MiXCR, with one record for every CDR3 protein. The sample includes about 890,000 distinct CDR3 sequences, around a third of them seen just once. For these TCRs, the target antigens are not known. The input for sequencing was cultured CD8+ T cells from PBMCs, taken from culture after CMV antigen stimulation. The receptors shown here come from a human donor in good health (CMV status not recorded). Some clones in this sample may be carry-over from other donors' samples. The conserved cysteine and the conserved F or W are not part of the CDR3 here.

TRBV19 ASSIQGLAVMGANVLT
TRBV11-1 ASSRDTRLNTEAF
TRBV18 ASSPPGRVRSYEQY
TRBV27 ASSLLRTLVDEQY
TRBV27 ASTQRTGTYEQY
TRBV7-6 ASSLGTSGEYTGELF
TRBV6-1 ASSEGRPSTDTQY
TRBV27 ASTAGGAENEQF
TRBV6-2/TRBV6-3 ASSYSTAPQH
TRBV6-1 ASSDILQETQY
TRBV27 ASSWAGVNQPQH
TRBV4-2 ACSPQGQAGGLGEQF
TRBV12-3/TRBV12-4 ASSFRTVYEQY
TRBV11-3 ASSSAGYNGIQY
TRBV6-2/TRBV6-3 ASSYSSRGIKGYT
TRBV6-2/TRBV6-3 ASSYSGLRDTQY
TRBV7-9 ASSFPPGGVGDTQY
TRBV9 VSKQGGASTDTQY
TRBV4-2 ASSQDTVSPSEAF
TRBV19 ASSIVGDTQY
TRBV2 ASSEGSGEGYEQY
TRBV10-3 AISVDGFYEQY
TRBV7-9 ASSNQGPTNEKLF
TRBV6-1 ASRPGQGFDEQF
TRBV19 ASSIDGSSYNEQF
TRBV20-1 SARGLAGPNAFDEQF
TRBV7-8 ANSLYFGREANSGNTIY
TRBV6-6 ASTERGSEMGNIQY